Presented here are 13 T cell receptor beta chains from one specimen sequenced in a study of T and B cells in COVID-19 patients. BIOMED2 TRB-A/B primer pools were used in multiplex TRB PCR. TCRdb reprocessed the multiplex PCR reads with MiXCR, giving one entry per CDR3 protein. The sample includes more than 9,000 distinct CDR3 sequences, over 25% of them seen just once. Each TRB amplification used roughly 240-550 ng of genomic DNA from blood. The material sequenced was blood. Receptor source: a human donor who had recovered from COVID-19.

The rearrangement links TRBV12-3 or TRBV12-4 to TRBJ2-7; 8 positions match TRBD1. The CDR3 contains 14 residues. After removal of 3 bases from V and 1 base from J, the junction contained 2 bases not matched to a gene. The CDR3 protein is CASSFYRGSYEQYF. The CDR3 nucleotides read TGTGCCAGCAGTTTCTACAGGGGGTCCTACGAGCAGTACTTC.

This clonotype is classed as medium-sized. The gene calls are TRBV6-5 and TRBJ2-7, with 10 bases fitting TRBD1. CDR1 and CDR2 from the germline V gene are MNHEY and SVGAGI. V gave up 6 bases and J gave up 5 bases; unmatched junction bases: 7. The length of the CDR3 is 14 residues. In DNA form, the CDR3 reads TGTGCCAGCAGCCGCGGGGACAGGGGTCACGAGCAGTACTTC. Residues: CASSRGDRGHEQYF.

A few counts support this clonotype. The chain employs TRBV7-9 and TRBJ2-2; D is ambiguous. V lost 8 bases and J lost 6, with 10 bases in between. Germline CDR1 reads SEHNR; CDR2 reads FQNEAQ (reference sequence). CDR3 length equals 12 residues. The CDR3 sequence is CASSGQSGELFF. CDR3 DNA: TGTGCCAGCTCAGGCCAGTCCGGGGAGCTGTTTTTT.

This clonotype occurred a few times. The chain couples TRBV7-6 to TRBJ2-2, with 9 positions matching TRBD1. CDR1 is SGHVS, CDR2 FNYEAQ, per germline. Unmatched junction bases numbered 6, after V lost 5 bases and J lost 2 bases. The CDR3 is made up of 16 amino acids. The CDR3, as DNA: TGTGCCAGCAGCGCCCGACAGGGGGAAAACACCGGGGAGCTGTTTTTT. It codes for CASSARQGENTGELFF.

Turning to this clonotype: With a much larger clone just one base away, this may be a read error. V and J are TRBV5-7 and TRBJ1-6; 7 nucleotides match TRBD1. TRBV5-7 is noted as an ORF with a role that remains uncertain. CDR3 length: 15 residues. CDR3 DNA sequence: TGTGCCAGCAGCCGGACCGGGACAGAGGGTTCACCCCTCTACTTT. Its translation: CASSRTGTEGSPLYF.

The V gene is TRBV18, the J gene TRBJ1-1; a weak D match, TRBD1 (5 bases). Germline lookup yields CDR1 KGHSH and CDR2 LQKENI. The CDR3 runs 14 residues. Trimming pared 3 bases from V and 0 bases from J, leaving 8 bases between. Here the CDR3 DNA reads TGTGCCAGCTCACCCGAACAGGTGAACACTGAAGCTTTCTTT. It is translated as CASSPEQVNTEAFF. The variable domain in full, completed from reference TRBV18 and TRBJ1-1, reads NAGVMQNPRHLVRRRGQEARLRCSPMKGHSHVYWYRQLPEEGLKFMVYLQKENIIDESGMPKERFSAEFPKEGPSILRIQQVVRGDSAAYFCASSPEQVNTEAFFGQGTRLTVV.

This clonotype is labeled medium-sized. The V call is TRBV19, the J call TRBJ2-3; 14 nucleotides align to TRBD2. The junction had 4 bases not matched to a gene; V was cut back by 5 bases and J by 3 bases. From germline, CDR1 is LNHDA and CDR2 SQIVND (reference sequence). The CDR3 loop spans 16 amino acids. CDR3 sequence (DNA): TGTGCCAGTAGTTCGGGGACTAGCGGGGGTACAGATACGCAGTATTTT. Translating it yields CASSSGTSGGTDTQYF.

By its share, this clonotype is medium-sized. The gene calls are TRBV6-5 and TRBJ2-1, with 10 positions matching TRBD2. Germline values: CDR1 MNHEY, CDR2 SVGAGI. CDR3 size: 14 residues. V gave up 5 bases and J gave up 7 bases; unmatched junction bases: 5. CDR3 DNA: TGTGCCAGCAGTAAACGGACTAGCGGAAATGAGCAGTTCTTC. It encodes CASSKRTSGNEQFF.

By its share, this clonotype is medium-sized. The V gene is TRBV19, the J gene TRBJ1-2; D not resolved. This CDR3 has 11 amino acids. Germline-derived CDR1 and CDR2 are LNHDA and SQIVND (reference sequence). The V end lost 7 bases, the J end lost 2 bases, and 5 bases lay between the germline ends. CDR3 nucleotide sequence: TGTGCCAGTACAGAGAACTATGGCTACACCTTC. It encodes CASTENYGYTF.

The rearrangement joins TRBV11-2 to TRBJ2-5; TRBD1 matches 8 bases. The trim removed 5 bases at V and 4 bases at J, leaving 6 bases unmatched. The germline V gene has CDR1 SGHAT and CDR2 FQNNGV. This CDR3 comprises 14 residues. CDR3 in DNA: TGTGCCAGCAGCCCCGAAGGACAGGGAGAGACCCAGTACTTC. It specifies CASSPEGQGETQYF.

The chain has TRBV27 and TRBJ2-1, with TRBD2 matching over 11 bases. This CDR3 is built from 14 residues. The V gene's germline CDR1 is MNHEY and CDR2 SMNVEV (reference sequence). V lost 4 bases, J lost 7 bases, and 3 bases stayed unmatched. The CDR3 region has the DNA TGTGCCAGCAGTTCGGGACTAGCGGTAAATGAGCAGTTCTTC. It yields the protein CASSSGLAVNEQFF.

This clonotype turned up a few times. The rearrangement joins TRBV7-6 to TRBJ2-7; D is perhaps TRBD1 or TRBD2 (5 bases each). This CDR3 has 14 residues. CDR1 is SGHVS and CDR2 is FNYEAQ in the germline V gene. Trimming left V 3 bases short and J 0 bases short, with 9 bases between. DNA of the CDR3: TGTGCCAGCAGCTTGGGGGTGAACTCCTACGAGCAGTACTTC. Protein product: CASSLGVNSYEQYF.

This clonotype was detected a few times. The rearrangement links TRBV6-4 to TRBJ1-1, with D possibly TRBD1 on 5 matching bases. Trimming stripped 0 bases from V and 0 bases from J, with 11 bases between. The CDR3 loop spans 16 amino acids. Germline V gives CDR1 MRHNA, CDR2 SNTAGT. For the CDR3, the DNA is TGTGCCAGCAGTGACTCCGGGGCAGGGCTGAACACTGAAGCTTTCTTT. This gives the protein CASSDSGAGLNTEAFF.